These 18 T cell receptor beta chains came from one sample sequenced in a study of T cell responses to AZD1222 COVID-19 vaccine. The protocol was immunoSEQ multiplex PCR, while the TCRdb copy is restricted to in-frame clones and leaves out a portion. The sample holds roughly 200,000 clones, roughly 94% seen once. The sequences come from peripheral blood, collected 28 days after the second dose of the MenACWY control vaccine. Every receptor here comes from an adult who received the MenACWY meningococcal vaccine as a control.

The chain has TRBV12-3 or TRBV12-4 and TRBJ1-5, with D possibly matching TRBD1 (5 bases). The V end was cut by 3 bases, the J end by 4 bases, with 7 bases between. This CDR3 region has 13 residues. In DNA, the CDR3 is TGTGCCAGCAGTTTGGGGCAGAATCAGCCCCAGCATTTT. Translation gives CASSLGQNQPQHF.

The chain couples TRBV19 to TRBJ1-2; unclear D gene. Trimming stripped 5 bases from V and 5 bases from J, with 12 bases between. This CDR3 has 13 amino acids. Germline V gene lookup returns CDR1 LNHDA and CDR2 SQIVND (reference sequence). CDR3 sequence (DNA): TGTGCCAGTAGTGTGGACGGAGGATATGGCTACACCTTC. This sequence encodes CASSVDGGYGYTF. Full variable domain (remainder filled in from reference TRBV19 and TRBJ1-2): DGGITQSPKYLFRKEGQNVTLSCEQNLNHDAMYWYRQDPGQGLRLIYYSQIVNDFQKGDIAEGYSVSREKKESFPLTVTSAQKNPTAFYLCASSVDGGYGYTFGSGTRLTVV.

The chain combines TRBV4-2 with TRBJ1-1; 8 bases are shared with TRBD1. V was clipped by 0 bases and J by 7 bases; unmatched bases: 4. Germline-derived CDR1 and CDR2 are LGHNA and YNFKEQ. This CDR3 spans 14 amino acids. This CDR3 is CASSQDEDRGEAFF. As DNA, the CDR3 is TGTGCCAGCAGCCAAGATGAAGACAGGGGTGAAGCTTTCTTT.

The chain recombines TRBV7-2 with TRBJ2-1; D gene unclear. V was pared by 5 bases and J by 3 bases, with 14 bases between. Looked up from germline, CDR1 is SGHTA and CDR2 is FQGNSA. The CDR3 has 15 residues. The CDR3 nucleotides read TGTGCCAGCAGCCCCAGAGGAAGGGACTACAATGAGCAGTTCTTC. Protein: CASSPRGRDYNEQFF.

J is TRBJ2-7 and V is TRBV5-1; 7 positions agree with TRBD1. This CDR3 has 15 amino acids. V was clipped by 0 bases and J by 4 bases; unmatched bases: 7. CDR1 and CDR2 from the germline V gene are SGHRS and YFSETQ. CDR3 residues: CASSLGPLQGYEQYF. CDR3 in DNA: TGCGCCAGCAGCTTGGGGCCCCTACAGGGGTACGAGCAGTACTTC.

The gene calls are TRBV6-5 and TRBJ1-2; no firm D call. The CDR3 runs 15 residues. V dropped 0 bases and J dropped 5 bases, with 13 bases sitting between them. CDR1 and CDR2 (germline): MNHEY, SVGAGI. The CDR3 sequence: CASSYSATVAYGYTF. CDR3 coding DNA: TGTGCCAGCAGTTACTCAGCGACGGTTGCGTATGGCTACACCTTC.

The chain is built from TRBV5-5 and TRBJ2-1, with 9 bases lining up with TRBD2. Germline V gives CDR1 SGHKS, CDR2 YYEKEE (reference sequence). V dropped 2 bases and J dropped 4; count of bases not matched to a gene: 4. This CDR3 comprises 15 residues. As DNA, the CDR3 is TGTGCCAGCAGCTTCAGGCTAGCGGGGTACAATGAGCAGTTCTTC. Translating gives CASSFRLAGYNEQFF. Variable domain in full (rest from reference TRBV5-5 and TRBJ2-1): DAGVTQSPTHLIKTRGQQVTLRCSPISGHKSVSWYQQVLGQGPQFIFQYYEKEERGRGNFPDRFSARQFPNYSSELNVNALLLGDSALYLCASSFRLAGYNEQFFGPGTRLTVL.

This clone was detected only once. This chain uses TRBV19 with TRBJ2-2, with TRBD2 matching over 7 bases. Trimming removed 7 bases from V and 4 bases from J; junction bases left unmatched: 15. Germline CDR1 and CDR2: LNHDA and SQIVND (reference sequence). CDR3 length equals 17 residues. The CDR3 DNA sequence: TGTGCCAGTAACTTTATGGGTGGGAGGGTTTCCACCGGGGAGCTGTTTTTT. Encoded protein: CASNFMGGRVSTGELFF.

The CDR3 here is CASSPLAGGRTGELFF. The CDR3 DNA sequence: TGTGCCAGCTCCCCTCTAGCGGGAGGACGAACCGGGGAGCTGTTTTTT. This chain connects TRBV18 to TRBJ2-2; TRBD2 aligns across 11 bases. The CDR3 has 16 residues. Germline V gene lookup returns CDR1 KGHSH and CDR2 LQKENI. Losses at the gene ends were 6 bases for V and 5 bases for J; bases not matched to a gene: 8.

The chain is built from TRBV30 and TRBJ2-7; a possible D gene is TRBD2 (6 bases). Trimming cost V 0 bases and J 3 bases, with 15 bases left between them. Germline CDR1 and CDR2: GTSNPN and SVGIG (reference sequence). The CDR3 is 15 residues long. The CDR3 nucleotides read TGTGCCTGGAGTGTCTCGGGAGTAGCCCGCTACGAGCAGTACTTC. This sequence encodes CAWSVSGVARYEQYF.

The chain recombines TRBV5-1 with TRBJ2-7; maybe TRBD2 (7 bases). CDR3 size: 15 residues. The V and J ends lost 0 bases and 2 bases respectively, with 12 bases between them. Germline-derived CDR1 and CDR2 are SGHRS and YFSETQ. The CDR3 DNA sequence: TGCGCCAGCAGCTTGGGGGCGGGGGCGACCTACGAGCAGTACTTC. Protein product: CASSLGAGATYEQYF.

The chain has TRBV3-1 (or the pseudogene TRBV3-2) and TRBJ2-7; 13 bases are shared with TRBD2. V trimming: 6 bases; J trimming: 4 bases; junction bases outside the gene matches: 6. Germline V CDR1 and CDR2: LGHDT, YNNKEL (reference sequence). The CDR3 is 15 residues long. The CDR3 here is CASRAGLAGLYEQYF. CDR3 sequence (DNA): TGTGCCAGCAGGGCGGGACTAGCGGGACTTTACGAGCAGTACTTC.

This clone was seen only once. The chain recombines TRBV11-2 with TRBJ1-4; tentatively, D is TRBD1 (5 bases). In germline, CDR1 is SGHAT, CDR2 FQNNGV. The CDR3 sequence is 15 residues long. V dropped 2 bases and J dropped 8 bases, with 15 bases sitting between them. The CDR3 region has the DNA TGTGCCAGCAGCTTACGGGGGACCACCGGGGAAAAACTGTTTTTT. The encoded protein is CASSLRGTTGEKLFF.

The gene calls are TRBV6-1 and TRBJ2-2; 7 nucleotides align to TRBD2. The trim removed 1 base at V and 5 bases at J, leaving 10 bases unmatched. This CDR3 region has 17 residues. Germline V gene lookup returns CDR1 MNHNS and CDR2 SASEGT. The CDR3 sequence: CASSEVGRAGTTGELFF. DNA for the CDR3: TGTGCCAGCAGTGAAGTTGGTCGAGCGGGGACTACCGGGGAGCTGTTTTTT.

V and J are TRBV28 and TRBJ2-1; TRBD1 aligns across 10 bases. The CDR3 has 14 residues. CDR1 and CDR2 from the germline V gene are MDHEN and SYDVKM. The V and J ends lost 7 bases and 7 bases, in that order; junction bases with no gene match: 7. CDR3 DNA sequence: TGTGCCAGCACCCCACCGGGACAGGGGAATGAGCAGTTCTTC. It translates to CASTPPGQGNEQFF. Full variable domain (rest looked up from reference TRBV28 and TRBJ2-1): DVKVTQSSRYLVKRTGEKVFLECVQDMDHENMFWYRQDPGLGLRLIYFSYDVKMKEKGDIPEGYSVSREKKERFSLILESASTNQTSMYLCASTPPGQGNEQFFGPGTRLTVL.

The V gene is TRBV27, the J gene TRBJ2-3; D perhaps matches TRBD1 (5 bases). The V end was cut by 8 bases, the J end by 7 bases, with 10 bases between. This CDR3 has 11 residues. Germline CDR1 and CDR2: MNHEY and SMNVEV (reference sequence). CDR3 coding DNA: TGTGCCAGCTCCCAGGGTAATACGCAGTATTTT. It specifies CASSQGNTQYF.

This rearrangement joins TRBV15 to TRBJ2-4, with 8 bases aligning to TRBD2. CDR3 length: 16 amino acids. J lost 0 bases, V lost 3 bases, and 4 bases had no gene match. Germline loops: CDR1 LNHNV, CDR2 YYDKDF (reference sequence). In nucleotides, the CDR3 is TGTGCCACCAGCAGTGCCGGGGGGGGAGCCAAAAACATTCAGTACTTC. Translation: CATSSAGGGAKNIQYF.

The rearrangement links TRBV6-5 to TRBJ2-7, with TRBD1 matching 9 bases. With 5 bases clipped from V and 3 bases from J, the junction kept 5 bases outside the gene matches. CDR1 is MNHEY and CDR2 is SVGAGI in the germline V gene. CDR3 length equals 14 residues. Written as DNA, the CDR3 is TGTGCCAGCAGTCAGGGACAGGGAAACTACGAGCAGTACTTC. Translating gives CASSQGQGNYEQYF.